One and the same sample provided the 3 T cell receptor beta chains below, sequenced in a study of blood T cell repertoires in COVID-19. TCRdb's table, derived via immunoSEQ multiplex PCR, lists solely in-frame clones and lacks some. The repertoire holds 95,000 or so clones, with around 79% as singletons. Input material: peripheral blood. The receptor source for this set is a woman of 80 years or more with active or convalescent COVID-19.

The rearrangement joins TRBV21-1 to TRBJ1-2; the D segment call TRBD1 is taken from the table without a DNA check. TRBV21-1 counts as a pseudogene. The CDR3 spans 15 residues. DNA for the CDR3: TGTGCCAGCAGCTCCCAGGTGGTCAGTAAGTATGGCTACACCTTC. Translation: CASSSQVVSKYGYTF.

The chain links TRBV7-2 to TRBJ2-1; no definite D call. Germline V gives CDR1 SGHTA, CDR2 FQGNSA. V lost 0 bases and J lost 2, with 11 bases in between. CDR3 length: 16 amino acids. The CDR3 region has the DNA TGTGCCAGCAGCTTAGCGATGACACTGGCCTACAATGAGCAGTTCTTC. Amino acids: CASSLAMTLAYNEQFF.

This clone has at least ten counts. This chain links TRBV2 with TRBJ2-7, with D maybe TRBD1 (6 bases). CDR1 is SNHLY and CDR2 is FYNNEI in the germline V gene. V lost 4 bases, J lost 3 bases, and 19 bases lay in between. This CDR3 region has 16 residues. The CDR3 is CASSGPLAGAYYEQYF. CDR3 DNA sequence: TGTGCCAGCAGTGGGCCCTTGGCAGGGGCTTACTACGAGCAGTACTTC.